Shown below are 24 T cell receptor beta chains from a single sample sequenced in a study of blood T cell repertoires in COVID-19. Data came from immunoSEQ multiplex PCR; TCRdb stores just in-frame clones and leaves some out. The table includes about 310,000 clones, 90% detected once. The specimen was peripheral blood. The receptors come from a middle-aged woman with COVID-19, enrolled during active disease.

The DNA of the CDR3 is TGTGCCAGCAGCCGACAGGGGGCGGGCACTGAAGCTTTCTTT. Its protein product is CASSRQGAGTEAFF. The V and J genes are TRBV27 and TRBJ1-1, with 10 bases fitting TRBD1. V dropped 6 bases and J dropped 4; count of bases not matched to a gene: 5. CDR1 and CDR2 (germline): MNHEY, SMNVEV (reference sequence). The CDR3 loop spans 14 amino acids.

V is TRBV24-1 and J is TRBJ2-1, with 8 bases that match TRBD2. After removal of 2 bases from V and 2 bases from J, the junction contained 1 base not matched to a gene. This CDR3 is built from 15 residues. CDR1 and CDR2 from the germline V gene are KGHDR and SFDVKD. CDR3 loop: CATSDSLAAYNEQFF. The CDR3 bases are TGTGCCACCAGTGATTCACTAGCGGCCTACAATGAGCAGTTCTTC.

A single count supports this clone. The rearrangement uses TRBV5-1 and TRBJ2-3; 10 bases are a match to TRBD2. The V segment lost 4 bases and the J segment 4 bases; nucleotides outside the gene matches: 6. The length of the CDR3 is 15 residues. The germline CDR1 and CDR2 sequences are SGHRS and YFSETQ. Here the CDR3 reads CASSRRLAGADTQYF. CDR3 nucleotide sequence: TGCGCCAGCAGCCGTCGCCTAGCGGGAGCAGATACGCAGTATTTT.

The V call is TRBV11-2, the J call TRBJ2-7; 7 bases are a match to TRBD1. Germline-derived CDR1 and CDR2 are SGHAT and FQNNGV. After removal of 5 bases from V and 0 bases from J, the junction contained 10 bases not matched to a gene. The CDR3 sequence is 16 residues long. The CDR3 DNA reads TGTGCCAGCAGCCTACACCGGGACAGCAGCTCCTACGAGCAGTACTTC. Amino acid sequence: CASSLHRDSSSYEQYF.

The chain carries TRBV4-3 and TRBJ2-7; no definite D call. The ends were cut back, 0 bases at V and 3 bases at J, with 12 bases in the middle. This CDR3 comprises 15 residues. Germline loops: CDR1 LGHNA, CDR2 YSLEER. This CDR3 is CASSQEWRLVYEQYF. In DNA, the CDR3 is TGCGCCAGCAGCCAAGAGTGGCGGTTAGTCTACGAGCAGTACTTC.

This chain uses TRBV5-1 with TRBJ2-1, with D perhaps matching TRBD1 (5 bases). The V end lost 4 bases, the J end lost 4 bases, and 18 bases lay between the germline ends. CDR1 is SGHRS, CDR2 YFSETQ, per germline. The CDR3 is 16 amino acids. The CDR3, as DNA: TGCGCCAGCAGCCGGGCTAACCCGACAGTATACAATGAGCAGTTCTTC. Its protein is CASSRANPTVYNEQFF.

This clone is a singleton in its sample. The DNA for the CDR3 is TGTGCCAGTTGTCCCGCGGGGGGCCCCTACAATGAGCAGTTCTTC. Protein: CASCPAGGPYNEQFF. V gene TRBV19 combines with J gene TRBJ2-1, with TRBD2 identical over 8 bases. V gave up 8 bases and J gave up 2 bases; unmatched junction bases: 8. Germline V lookup: CDR1 LNHDA, CDR2 SQIVND (reference sequence). This CDR3 region has 15 residues.

CDR3 nucleotide sequence: TGTGCCAGCAGCAAGCCAGGCAGCTCCTACAATGAGCAGTTCTTC. The encoded protein is CASSKPGSSYNEQFF. The gene calls are TRBV9 and TRBJ2-1; the D is unclear. This CDR3 has 15 residues. The V and J ends lost 4 bases and 0 bases respectively, with 11 bases between them. Per the germline V gene, CDR1 is SGDLS and CDR2 is YYNGEE.

The CDR3 sequence: CASSPESSGNTIYF. The CDR3, as DNA: TGTGCCAGCTCACCAGAGAGCTCTGGAAACACCATATATTTT. The chain joins TRBV18 to TRBJ1-3; D gene uncertain. V lost 2 bases, J lost 0 bases, and 5 bases lay in between. The germline CDR1 and CDR2 sequences are KGHSH and LQKENI. The CDR3 totals 14 residues.

V usage is TRBV29-1 and J usage is TRBJ2-3; 8 bases agree with TRBD1. The germline CDR1 and CDR2 sequences are SQVTM and ANQGSEA. The J segment lost 6 bases and the V segment lost 6 bases, leaving 5 bases of the junction unmatched. This CDR3 has 12 residues. The CDR3 region has the DNA TGCAGCGTGGAAACAGGGGGTGATACGCAGTATTTT. Translation gives CSVETGGDTQYF.

V and J are TRBV29-1 and TRBJ2-3, with 12 bases fitting TRBD2. The CDR3 runs 14 residues. The germline V gene encodes CDR1 SQVTM and CDR2 ANQGSEA. V lost 7 bases and J lost 4; bases outside the gene matches: 6. The DNA for the CDR3 is TGCAGCGCCCGACTAGCGGGAGAACCAGATACGCAGTATTTT. This gives the protein CSARLAGEPDTQYF.

V gene TRBV10-3 combines with J gene TRBJ1-2, with D possibly TRBD1 on 5 matching bases. V shed 0 bases and J shed 4 bases, with 9 bases lying between them. The CDR3 spans 14 residues. Germline V CDR1 and CDR2: ENHRY, SYGVKD. CDR3 nucleotide sequence: TGTGCCATCAGTGAGTCCGGGGGAGGCTATGGCTACACCTTC. As protein: CAISESGGGYGYTF.

V usage is TRBV5-1 and J usage is TRBJ1-4, with D perhaps TRBD1 (5 bases). This CDR3 is built from 13 residues. Trimming removed 6 bases from V and 8 bases from J, with 14 bases in between. Germline V gene sequence: CDR1 SGHRS, CDR2 YFSETQ. This chain's CDR3 is CASKGEGYEKLFF. CDR3 sequence (DNA): TGCGCCAGCAAAGGGGAGGGGTACGAAAAACTGTTTTTT.

V usage is TRBV29-1 and J usage is TRBJ2-1; 9 nucleotides match TRBD2. V trimming: 3 bases; J trimming: 1 base; junction bases outside the gene matches: 7. The germline CDR1 and CDR2 sequences are SQVTM and ANQGSEA. The CDR3 totals 16 residues. The CDR3 loop is CSVEGGLAGSYNEQFF. For the CDR3, the DNA is TGCAGCGTTGAGGGGGGCCTAGCGGGGTCCTACAATGAGCAGTTCTTC.

J is TRBJ2-5 and V is TRBV7-2; possible D gene TRBD2, 5 bases. V was clipped by 0 bases and J by 3 bases, with 11 bases between them. CDR1 and CDR2 from the germline V gene are SGHTA and FQGNSA. The CDR3 contains 15 residues. As DNA, the CDR3 is TGTGCCAGCAGCTTAGCGAGGGTACAGAAAGAGACCCAGTACTTC. Encoded protein: CASSLARVQKETQYF.

This rearrangement joins TRBV4-1 to TRBJ1-3, with D maybe TRBD1 (6 bases). The CDR3 is 13 residues long. Trimming shortened V by 2 bases and J by 7 bases, and 9 bases separated the two germline ends. CDR1 and CDR2 (germline): MGHRA, YSYEKL. As DNA, the CDR3 is TGCGCCAGCAGCCAACAGGGGTACAACACCATATATTTT. Translating it yields CASSQQGYNTIYF.

The V call is TRBV5-4, the J call TRBJ2-2, with no clear D. Trimming removed 0 bases at V and 2 bases at J, with 8 bases between. The CDR3 runs to 15 residues. Germline CDR1 is SGHNT and CDR2 is YYREEE (reference sequence). CDR3 in DNA: TGTGCCAGCAGCTTGGGGCACCCTAACACCGGGGAGCTGTTTTTT. Protein product: CASSLGHPNTGELFF.

The chain carries TRBV5-4 and TRBJ2-5; 9 bases agree with TRBD2. After removal of 4 bases from V and 4 bases from J, the junction contained 14 bases not matched to a gene. Germline-derived CDR1 and CDR2 are SGHNT and YYREEE (reference sequence). The CDR3 is made up of 17 amino acids. CDR3 bases: TGTGCCAGCAGCCCACTATTTTCTAGCGGGGCCCCAGAGACCCAGTACTTC. Its translation is CASSPLFSSGAPETQYF.

The chain recombines TRBV5-1 with TRBJ2-2, with 8 nucleotides matching TRBD2. Germline loops: CDR1 SGHRS, CDR2 YFSETQ. V lost 5 bases, J lost 2 bases, and 8 bases stayed unmatched. The CDR3 loop spans 16 amino acids. The chain's CDR3 is CASREAGLANTGELFF. The CDR3 bases are TGCGCCAGCAGGGAAGCCGGACTAGCCAACACCGGGGAGCTGTTTTTT.

The rearrangement uses TRBV27 and TRBJ1-4; 8 nucleotides align to TRBD1. The CDR3 extends over 16 amino acids. Trimming at V came to 2 bases and at J to 8 bases, leaving 10 bases not matched to a gene. Per the germline V gene, CDR1 is MNHEY and CDR2 is SMNVEV (reference sequence). The CDR3 DNA reads as TGTGCCAGCAGTTTAAACACCAGGGGGCTGGACGAAAAACTGTTTTTT. Encoded protein: CASSLNTRGLDEKLFF.

This chain's CDR3 is CASSLSSHEVRYTF. As DNA, the CDR3 is TGTGCCAGCAGTTTATCGTCCCACGAGGTCCGCTACACCTTC. The chain recombines TRBV28 with TRBJ1-2; D unresolved. Germline CDR1 reads MDHEN; CDR2 reads SYDVKM. The length of the CDR3 is 14 residues. V lost 1 base to trimming and J lost 9 bases, with 15 bases between them.

V and J are TRBV15 and TRBJ1-5; 9 positions agree with TRBD1. V dropped 1 base and J dropped 7; count of bases not matched to a gene: 5. The CDR3 loop spans 15 amino acids. Germline CDR1 LNHNV, CDR2 YYDKDF (reference sequence). The CDR3 loop reads CATSRADRGGQPQHF. As DNA, the CDR3 is TGTGCCACCAGCAGAGCGGACAGGGGAGGACAGCCCCAGCATTTT.

V usage is TRBV15 and J usage is TRBJ2-1; D is perhaps TRBD2 (5 bases). This CDR3 comprises 16 residues. Germline V CDR1 and CDR2: LNHNV, YYDKDF (reference sequence). V was clipped by 2 bases and J by 0 bases, with 11 bases between them. The CDR3 sequence: CATSRSGILSYNEQFF. CDR3 bases: TGTGCCACCAGCAGATCCGGGATCCTCTCCTACAATGAGCAGTTCTTC.

The V gene is TRBV2, the J gene TRBJ1-1; tentatively, D is TRBD1 (6 bases). Germline CDR1 reads SNHLY; CDR2 reads FYNNEI. Trimming removed 4 bases from V and 4 bases from J, with 13 bases in between. The CDR3 is made up of 14 amino acids. CDR3 loop: CASSGQGWATEAFF. CDR3 coding DNA: TGTGCCAGCAGTGGCCAGGGGTGGGCCACTGAAGCTTTCTTT.